The 19 T cell receptor beta chains presented below share a single source sample, sequenced in a study of T cell clones after liver transplantation. Method: immunoSEQ multiplex PCR; TCRdb's copy keeps in-frame clones and lacks some. The table lists about 120,000 clones, 90% of them singletons. Specimen: CD4+ T cells from blood, collected 12 months after liver transplant. The receptor source for this set is a human patient who received a liver transplant. Some T cells may originate from the graft donor.

The rearrangement links TRBV5-8 to TRBJ2-7; TRBD1 matches 7 bases. V lost 4 bases to trimming and J lost 0 bases; unmatched junction nucleotides: 13. From germline, CDR1 is SGHTS and CDR2 YDEGEE. The CDR3 is 17 amino acids. The CDR3 DNA is TGTGCCAGCAGCACATGGCCGGACAGGCGAAGCTCCTACGAGCAGTACTTC. It yields the protein CASSTWPDRRSSYEQYF.

The CDR3 sequence is CASSDRQGVQPQHF. In nucleotides, the CDR3 is TGTGCCAGCAGTGATAGACAGGGTGTTCAGCCCCAGCATTTT. This rearrangement joins TRBV28 to TRBJ1-5; TRBD1 matches 7 bases. This CDR3 comprises 14 residues. The V and J ends lost 5 bases and 6 bases, in that order; junction bases with no gene match: 7. CDR1 MDHEN and CDR2 SYDVKM come from the germline V gene.

This clone was detected a few times. CDR3 nucleotides: TGTGCCAGCAGTGCCGGGGGGGGTCAGCCCCAGCATTTT. It translates to CASSAGGGQPQHF. The chain combines TRBV6-6 with TRBJ1-5, with a weak D call TRBD1 (5 bases). The CDR3 loop spans 13 amino acids. Per germline, CDR1 MNHNY and CDR2 SVGAGI (reference sequence). Trimming left V 5 bases short and J 6 bases short, with 11 bases between.

In this sample, this clone turned up many times. The V call is TRBV29-1, the J call TRBJ2-7; the D gene could be TRBD1 or TRBD2 (5 bases each). CDR1 SQVTM and CDR2 ANQGSEA come from the germline V gene. The germline V and J ends were trimmed by 4 bases and 6 bases, with 13 bases remaining between them. The CDR3 length is 12 residues. CDR3 in DNA: TGCAGCGTTGTATCGGGGACCGTCGAGCAGTACTTC. This translates into CSVVSGTVEQYF.

Written as DNA, the CDR3 is TGTGCTAGTGGTCCTGGGACGGTGGGCAATCAGCCCCAGCATTTT. Protein sequence: CASGPGTVGNQPQHF. The V gene is TRBV12-5, the J gene TRBJ1-5; possibly TRBD1 for D (5 bases). The CDR3 has 15 amino acids. Between the trimmed V and J ends, which lost 5 bases and 2 bases, there was a span of 13 bases. Germline V gene sequence: CDR1 LGHNT, CDR2 FRNRAP.

The sample holds one count of this clone. V and J are TRBV18 and TRBJ2-4; TRBD1 matches 8 bases. The V gene's germline CDR1 is KGHSH and CDR2 LQKENI. With 5 bases clipped from V and 0 bases from J, the junction kept 6 bases outside the gene matches. CDR3 length equals 16 residues. The CDR3 nucleotides are TGTGCCAGCTCATCAGTAGACAGGGGAGCCAAAAACATTCAGTACTTC. It translates to CASSSVDRGAKNIQYF. Filled out from reference TRBV18 and TRBJ2-4, the complete variable domain reads NAGVMQNPRHLVRRRGQEARLRCSPMKGHSHVYWYRQLPEEGLKFMVYLQKENIIDESGMPKERFSAEFPKEGPSILRIQQVVRGDSAAYFCASSSVDRGAKNIQYFGAGTRLSVL.

The chain combines TRBV4-2 with TRBJ1-2; 7 positions match TRBD1. This CDR3 is 15 amino acids long. With V trimmed by 1 base and J by 8 bases, 10 bases remained unmatched. Germline loops: CDR1 LGHNA, CDR2 YNFKEQ. The CDR3 sequence is CASSQVAQGGRGYTF. The CDR3 DNA sequence: TGTGCCAGCAGCCAAGTTGCCCAGGGGGGGAGAGGCTACACCTTC.

This clone has just one count. The chain is built from TRBV11-1 and TRBJ2-2, with TRBD2 matching 7 bases. The CDR3 length is 17 residues. Germline V gives CDR1 SGHAT, CDR2 FQDESV (reference sequence). J lost 4 bases, V lost 5 bases, and 13 bases had no gene match. The CDR3 DNA sequence: TGTGCCAGCAGCCTAAATTTAATGGAGCGGGGCACCGGGGAGCTGTTTTTT. Its translation is CASSLNLMERGTGELFF.

The genes are TRBV5-6 and TRBJ2-7, with 7 positions matching TRBD1. This CDR3 is built from 15 residues. Germline CDR1 is SGHDT and CDR2 is YYEEEE. Germline trimming cut 5 bases from V and 2 bases from J; bases unmatched to any gene: 10. The CDR3 is CASRNLGQPTYEQYF. The CDR3 DNA reads TGTGCCAGCAGAAACCTGGGACAGCCGACCTACGAGCAGTACTTC.

The chain has TRBV28 and TRBJ1-2; D may be TRBD1 (6 bases). The CDR3 covers 14 residues. The germline V gene has CDR1 MDHEN and CDR2 SYDVKM. The V gene lost 5 bases and the J gene lost 7 bases, with 17 bases spanning the gap. The CDR3 loop is CASSDAPGAIGYTF. CDR3 bases: TGTGCCAGCAGTGATGCCCCAGGGGCCATTGGCTACACCTTC.

The chain couples TRBV4-3 to TRBJ2-6; TRBD1 matches 8 bases. Germline V gene lookup returns CDR1 LGHNA and CDR2 YSLEER. V lost 0 bases, J lost 6 bases, and 10 bases stayed unmatched. The CDR3 spans 18 residues. Here the CDR3 DNA reads TGCGCCAGCAGCCAAGATCAGGGGGCTAGGCAAGAGGCCAACGTCCTGACTTTC. It is translated as CASSQDQGARQEANVLTF.

This chain links TRBV7-7 with TRBJ2-5; D gene uncertain. Deletions cut 4 bases from V and 1 base from J, with 13 bases between. Germline CDR1 SSHAT, CDR2 FNYEAQ (reference sequence). This CDR3 has 15 amino acids. The CDR3 DNA reads as TGTGCCAGCAGCTCCCTTGGCGGTTTCCAAGAGACCCAGTACTTC. Protein product: CASSSLGGFQETQYF.

The rearrangement joins TRBV12-5 to TRBJ2-7; weak D call: TRBD1 (7 bases). This CDR3 region has 16 residues. V shed 0 bases and J shed 4 bases, with 16 bases lying between them. Germline V gene data show CDR1 as LGHNT and CDR2 as FRNRAP. This chain's CDR3 is CASGLVQGLRGYEQYF. In nucleotides, the CDR3 is TGTGCTAGTGGTTTGGTACAGGGGTTGCGGGGTTACGAGCAGTACTTC.

This rearrangement joins TRBV19 to TRBJ1-4, with 9 nucleotides matching TRBD1. This CDR3 spans 15 amino acids. Unmatched junction bases numbered 8, after V lost 4 bases and J lost 8 bases. Germline CDR1 reads LNHDA; CDR2 reads SQIVND (reference sequence). This CDR3 is CASSTRDRDYEKLFF. The CDR3 DNA reads TGTGCCAGTAGTACTCGGGACAGGGATTACGAAAAACTGTTTTTT.

The chain couples TRBV4-2 to TRBJ2-3; TRBD2 agrees at 9 bases. Germline CDR1 reads LGHNA; CDR2 reads YNFKEQ. Trimming removed 6 bases from V and 4 bases from J; junction bases left unmatched: 5. This CDR3 contains 14 residues. The CDR3 coding sequence is TGTGCCAGCAGTTTAGCGGGAGACTCAGATACGCAGTATTTT. Translation gives CASSLAGDSDTQYF.

The gene calls are TRBV4-1 and TRBJ1-4, with 7 bases fitting TRBD1. Germline loops: CDR1 MGHRA, CDR2 YSYEKL. V lost 7 bases and J lost 4; bases outside the gene matches: 3. The CDR3 runs to 13 residues. CDR3 sequence: CASNRQGNEKLFF. CDR3 DNA: TGCGCCAGCAACAGACAGGGTAATGAAAAACTGTTTTTT.

This clone has just one count. The rearrangement links TRBV7-8 to TRBJ2-7; 10 positions match TRBD2. The ends lost 5 bases at V and 3 bases at J; junction bases unmatched: 7. This CDR3 has 15 residues. Per germline, CDR1 SGHVS and CDR2 FQNEAQ. This chain's CDR3 is CASSQLRLAGYEQYF. The CDR3 DNA is TGTGCCAGCAGCCAACTGCGACTAGCGGGCTACGAGCAGTACTTC.

The chain combines TRBV2 with TRBJ1-2; a possible D gene is TRBD1 (5 bases). The germline V gene has CDR1 SNHLY and CDR2 FYNNEI. This CDR3 region has 12 residues. The V end lost 6 bases, the J end lost 4 bases, and 9 bases lay between the germline ends. CDR3 amino acids: CASRDDSYGYTF. The CDR3 region has the DNA TGTGCCAGCAGAGACGACAGCTATGGCTACACCTTC.

This chain joins TRBV11-3 and TRBJ2-3; D is ambiguous. Germline V gives CDR1 SGHNT, CDR2 YENEEA. Trimming took off 5 bases at V and 6 bases at J, with 18 bases between the two ends. This CDR3 is 15 amino acids long. Here the CDR3 reads CASSRMSAVGDTQYF. CDR3 in DNA: TGTGCCAGCAGCCGCATGTCCGCCGTGGGTGATACGCAGTATTTT.